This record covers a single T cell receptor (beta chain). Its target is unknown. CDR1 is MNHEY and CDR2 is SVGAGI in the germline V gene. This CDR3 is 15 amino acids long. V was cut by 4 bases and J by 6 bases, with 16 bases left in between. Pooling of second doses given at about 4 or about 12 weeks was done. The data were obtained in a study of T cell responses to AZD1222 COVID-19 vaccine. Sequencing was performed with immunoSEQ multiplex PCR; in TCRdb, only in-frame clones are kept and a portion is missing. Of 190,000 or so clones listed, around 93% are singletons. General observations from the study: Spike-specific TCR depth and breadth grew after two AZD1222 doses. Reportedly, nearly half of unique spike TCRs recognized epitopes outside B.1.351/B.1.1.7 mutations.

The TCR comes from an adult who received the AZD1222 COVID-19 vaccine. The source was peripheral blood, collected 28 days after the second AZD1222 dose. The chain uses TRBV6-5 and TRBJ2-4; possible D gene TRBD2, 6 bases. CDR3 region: CASSSAGPRGNIQYF. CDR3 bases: TGTGCCAGCAGTTCCGCGGGACCAAGGGGAAACATTCAGTACTTC.